This T cell receptor beta chain was profiled in a study of tumor and adjacent non-tumor tissue in lung cancer. Study as a whole: The cohort had about twelve adenocarcinoma, a couple of squamous cell and 1 small cell patients.

A modified ARM-PCR protocol with three rounds of nested PCR amplified TCRbeta. TCRdb ran MiXCR on the multiplex PCR reads and lists one entry per CDR3 protein. The sample contains around 76,000 distinct CDR3 sequences, approximately 82% of which appear only once. This clonotype appeared many times. The CDR3 runs 15 residues. Losses at the gene ends were 6 bases for V and 6 bases for J; bases not matched to a gene: 11. RNA was extracted from bulk tissue without any cell sorting. More than 3 cm separated this lung sample from the edge of the tumor. The chain joins TRBV12-3 or TRBV12-4 to TRBJ2-1; 7 nucleotides match TRBD1. Material: distant non-tumor lung tissue. This receptor was taken from a man between 65 and 79 years old with non-small cell lung cancer. The CDR3 protein is CASSLGTEMVNEQFF. The CDR3 nucleotides are TGTGCCAGCAGCCTTGGGACAGAGATGGTCAATGAGCAGTTCTTC.